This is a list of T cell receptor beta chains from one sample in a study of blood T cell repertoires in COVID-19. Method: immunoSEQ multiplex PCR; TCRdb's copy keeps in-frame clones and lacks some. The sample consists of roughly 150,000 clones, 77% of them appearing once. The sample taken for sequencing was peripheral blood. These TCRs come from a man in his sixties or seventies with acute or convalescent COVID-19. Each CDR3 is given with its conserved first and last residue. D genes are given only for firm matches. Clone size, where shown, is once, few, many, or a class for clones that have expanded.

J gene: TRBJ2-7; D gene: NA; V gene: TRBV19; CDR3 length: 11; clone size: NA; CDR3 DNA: TGTGCCAGTGGGGACACTCGAGAGCAGTACTTC; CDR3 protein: CASGDTREQYF
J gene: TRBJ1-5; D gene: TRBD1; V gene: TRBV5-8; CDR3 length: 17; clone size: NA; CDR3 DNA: TGTGCCAGCAGCGGCGGGACAGGGTCTTACAGCAATCAGCCCCAGCATTTT; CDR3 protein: CASSGGTGSYSNQPQHF
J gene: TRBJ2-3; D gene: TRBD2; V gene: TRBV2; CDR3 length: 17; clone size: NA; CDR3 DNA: TGTGCCAGCAGTGAAGCCGATATCCTTGCGGGAGGAGGAACGCAGTATTTT; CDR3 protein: CASSEADILAGGGTQYF
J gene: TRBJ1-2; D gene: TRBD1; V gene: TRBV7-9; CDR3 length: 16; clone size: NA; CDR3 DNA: TGTGCCAGCAGCCCGCAAGGGTCAGGGGGGTCCTATCGCTACACCTTC; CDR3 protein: CASSPQGSGGSYRYTF
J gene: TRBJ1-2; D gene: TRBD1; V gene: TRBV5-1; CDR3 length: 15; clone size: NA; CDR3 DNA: TGCGCCAGCAGCTTCGGACAGGGCGACGGTTATGGCTACACCTTC; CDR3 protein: CASSFGQGDGYGYTF
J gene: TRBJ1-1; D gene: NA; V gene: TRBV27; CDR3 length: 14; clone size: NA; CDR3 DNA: TGTGCCAGCAGTCAACAGGGACCTGATAATGAAGCTTTCTTT; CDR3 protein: CASSQQGPDNEAFF
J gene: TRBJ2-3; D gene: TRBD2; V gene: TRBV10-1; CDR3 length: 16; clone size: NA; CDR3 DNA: TGCGCCAGCAGCCATACTAGCGGGGGGCAATCGGATACGCAGTATTTT; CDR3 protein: CASSHTSGGQSDTQYF
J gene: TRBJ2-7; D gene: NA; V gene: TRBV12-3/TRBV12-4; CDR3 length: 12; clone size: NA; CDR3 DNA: TGTGCCAGCAGTCCCGGGACCTACGAGCAGTACTTC; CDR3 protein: CASSPGTYEQYF
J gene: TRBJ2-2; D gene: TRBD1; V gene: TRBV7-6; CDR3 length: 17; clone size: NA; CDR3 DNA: TGTGCCAGCAGCTTAGGGGCCGGGACAGGGAACACCGGGGAGCTGTTTTTT; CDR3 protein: CASSLGAGTGNTGELFF
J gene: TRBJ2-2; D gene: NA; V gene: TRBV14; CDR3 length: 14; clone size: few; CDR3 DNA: TGTGCCAGCAGCGATTCCAGGTACACCGGGGAGCTGTTTTTT; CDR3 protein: CASSDSRYTGELFF
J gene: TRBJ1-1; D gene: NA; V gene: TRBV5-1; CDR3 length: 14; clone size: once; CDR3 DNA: TGCGCCAGCAGCTTGGGTCCAGGCCCCACTGAAGCTTTCTTT; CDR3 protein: CASSLGPGPTEAFF
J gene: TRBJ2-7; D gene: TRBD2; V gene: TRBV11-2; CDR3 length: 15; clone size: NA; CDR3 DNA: TGTGCCAGCAGCTTAGCGGGAGGGAGCTCCTACGAGCAGTACTTC; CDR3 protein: CASSLAGGSSYEQYF
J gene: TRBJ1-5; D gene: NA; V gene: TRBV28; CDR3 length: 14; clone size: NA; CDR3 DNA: TGTGCCAGCATCGTGTCGGGTAGCAATCAGCCCCAGCATTTT; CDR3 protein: CASIVSGSNQPQHF
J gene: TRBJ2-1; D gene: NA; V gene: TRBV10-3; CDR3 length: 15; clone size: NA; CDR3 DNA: TGTGCCATCAGTGATCCAGGGAAACGAAACAATGAGCAGTTCTTC; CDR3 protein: CAISDPGKRNNEQFF
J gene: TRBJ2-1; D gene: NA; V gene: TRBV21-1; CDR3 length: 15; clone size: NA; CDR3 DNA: TGTGCCAGCAGCAGTCGGGGACAGGAATACAATGAGCAGTTCTTC; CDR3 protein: CASSSRGQEYNEQFF
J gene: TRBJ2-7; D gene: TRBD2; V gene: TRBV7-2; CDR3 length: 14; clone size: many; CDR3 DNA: TGTGCCAGCAGCCGGACTAGCGGAACCTACGAGCAGTACTTC; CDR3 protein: CASSRTSGTYEQYF
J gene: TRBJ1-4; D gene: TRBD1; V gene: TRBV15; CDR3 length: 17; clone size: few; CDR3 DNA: TGTGCCACCAGCGGTTTGGACAGGTTTCGGGGGGGTGAAAAACTGTTTTTT; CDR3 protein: CATSGLDRFRGGEKLFF
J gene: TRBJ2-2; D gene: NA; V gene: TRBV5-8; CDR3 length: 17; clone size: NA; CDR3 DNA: TGTGCCAGCAGCCCACCAGGGGGGCCTGAGGACACCGGGGAGCTGTTTTTT; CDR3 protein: CASSPPGGPEDTGELFF
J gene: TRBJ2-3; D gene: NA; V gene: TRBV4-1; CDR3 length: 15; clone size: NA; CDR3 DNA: TGCGCCAGCAGCCAAGACAGGGGAAACACAGATACGCAGTATTTT; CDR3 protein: CASSQDRGNTDTQYF
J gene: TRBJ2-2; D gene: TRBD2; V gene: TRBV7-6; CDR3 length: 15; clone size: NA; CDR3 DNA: TGTGCCAGCAGCTTGCAGCGGGGGAACACCGGGGAGCTGTTTTTT; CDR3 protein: CASSLQRGNTGELFF
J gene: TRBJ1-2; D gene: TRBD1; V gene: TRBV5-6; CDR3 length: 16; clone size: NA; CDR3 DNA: TGTGCCAGCAGCTATGATGGGGGACAGGGTTGGGATGGCTACACCTTC; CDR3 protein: CASSYDGGQGWDGYTF
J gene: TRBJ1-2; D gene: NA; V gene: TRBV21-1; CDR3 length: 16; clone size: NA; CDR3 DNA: TGTGCCAGCAGCAACCGGGACAGGGGGCGAGACTATGGCTACACCTTC; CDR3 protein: CASSNRDRGRDYGYTF
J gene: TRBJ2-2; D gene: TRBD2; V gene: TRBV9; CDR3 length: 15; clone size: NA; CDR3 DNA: TGTGCCCGCAGCTCAACGGGGGGGGCTACCGGGGAGCTGTTTTTT; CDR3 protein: CARSSTGGATGELFF
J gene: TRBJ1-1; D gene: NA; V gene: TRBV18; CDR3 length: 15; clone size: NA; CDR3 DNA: TGTGCCAGCTCACCACCGACGCAAGGGGGTGGTGAAGCTTTCTTT; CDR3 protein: CASSPPTQGGGEAFF
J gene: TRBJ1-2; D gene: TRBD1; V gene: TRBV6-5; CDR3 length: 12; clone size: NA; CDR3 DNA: TGTGCCAGCAGTTGGGACAGGGGTGGCTACACCTTC; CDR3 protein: CASSWDRGGYTF
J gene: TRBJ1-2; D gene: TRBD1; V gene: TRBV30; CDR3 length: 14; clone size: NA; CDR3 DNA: TGTGCCTGGAGTTCTCCCGGGACAGGGATCGGCTACACCTTC; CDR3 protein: CAWSSPGTGIGYTF
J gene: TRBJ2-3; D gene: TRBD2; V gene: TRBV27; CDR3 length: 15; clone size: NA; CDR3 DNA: TGTGCCAGCAGGGGGGTAGCGGGGGGCACAGATACGCAGTATTTT; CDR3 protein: CASRGVAGGTDTQYF
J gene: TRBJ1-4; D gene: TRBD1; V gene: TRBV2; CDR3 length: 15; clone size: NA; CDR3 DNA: TGTGCCAGCAGTGGCAAGGGCACAGGGGATGAAAAACTGTTTTTT; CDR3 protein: CASSGKGTGDEKLFF
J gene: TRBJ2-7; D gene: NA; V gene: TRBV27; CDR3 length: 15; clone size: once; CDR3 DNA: TGTGCCAGCAGTCCCTTAGAAGAGCCCCCCTACGAGCAGTACTTC; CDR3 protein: CASSPLEEPPYEQYF
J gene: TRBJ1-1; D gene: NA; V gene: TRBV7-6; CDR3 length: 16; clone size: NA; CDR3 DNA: TGTGCCAGCAGCTTAGCCCCGTCAGTGAGGGACACTGAAGCTTTCTTT; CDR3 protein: CASSLAPSVRDTEAFF
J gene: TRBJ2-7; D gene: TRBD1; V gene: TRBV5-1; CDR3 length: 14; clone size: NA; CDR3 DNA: TGCGCCAGCAGCTTCCGGACAGGCTCCTACGAGCAGTACTTC; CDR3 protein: CASSFRTGSYEQYF
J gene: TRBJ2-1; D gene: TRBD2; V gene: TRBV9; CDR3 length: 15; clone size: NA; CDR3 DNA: TGTGCCAGCAGGAAAACGGGGGGCTCCTACAATGAGCAGTTCTTC; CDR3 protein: CASRKTGGSYNEQFF
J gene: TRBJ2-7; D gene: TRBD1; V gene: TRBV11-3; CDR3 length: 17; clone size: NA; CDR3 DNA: TGTGCCAGCAGCTTAGAAGTGGGACAGGGCCGTGCCTACGAGCAGTACTTC; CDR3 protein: CASSLEVGQGRAYEQYF
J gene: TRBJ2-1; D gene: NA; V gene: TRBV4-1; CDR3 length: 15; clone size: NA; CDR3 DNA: TGCGCCAGCAGCCAAGAAACTCGGGTGCAAGGTGAGCAGTTCTTC; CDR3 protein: CASSQETRVQGEQFF
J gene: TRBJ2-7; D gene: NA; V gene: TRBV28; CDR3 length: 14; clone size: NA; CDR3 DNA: TGTGCCAGCAGATATACAGGATCCTCCTACGAGCAGTACTTC; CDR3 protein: CASRYTGSSYEQYF
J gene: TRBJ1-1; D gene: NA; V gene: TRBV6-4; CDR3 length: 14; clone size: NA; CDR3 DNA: TGTGCCAGCAGAACTTCCGGGGAGAACACTGAAGCTTTCTTT; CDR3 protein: CASRTSGENTEAFF
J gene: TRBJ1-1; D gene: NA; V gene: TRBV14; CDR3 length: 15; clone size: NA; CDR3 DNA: TGTGCCAGCAGCCAGCGTATGGCAGGGAGGGGTGAAGCTTTCTTT; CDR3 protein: CASSQRMAGRGEAFF
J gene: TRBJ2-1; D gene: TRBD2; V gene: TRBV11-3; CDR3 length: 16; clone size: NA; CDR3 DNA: TGTGCCAGCAGCTTCCCGGGACTAGATTGGTCGGGTGAGCAGTTCTTC; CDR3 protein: CASSFPGLDWSGEQFF